Presented here are 10 T cell receptor beta chains from one specimen sequenced in a study of patients and donors after allogeneic stem cell transplantation. TCRdb independently ran MiXCR on the RT-PCR reads; one entry per CDR3 protein. The data show about 24,000 distinct CDR3 sequences, 42% seen once. The source material was blood, either unsorted or a sorted T cell fraction (not recorded which). These receptors were taken from a human donor who was either an allogeneic HSCT recipient or a stem cell or donor lymphocyte infusion donor (not recorded which). It is not recorded whose cells these are; they may come from a transplant donor.

This chain uses TRBV29-1 with TRBJ1-5; 10 nucleotides match TRBD1. The junction had 2 bases not matched to a gene; V was cut back by 6 bases and J by 0 bases. Looked up from germline, CDR1 is SQVTM and CDR2 is ANQGSEA. The length of the CDR3 is 14 residues. The CDR3 sequence: CSVGTGDSNQPQHF. CDR3 sequence (DNA): TGCAGCGTAGGGACAGGGGATAGCAATCAGCCCCAGCATTTT. The full variable domain, rest sourced from reference TRBV29-1 and TRBJ1-5, is SAVISQKPSRDICQRGTSLTIQCQVDSQVTMMFWYRQQPGQSLTLIATANQGSEATYESGFVIDKFPISRPNLTFSTLTVSNMSPEDSSIYLCSVGTGDSNQPQHFGDGTRLSIL.

The gene calls are TRBV12-3 or TRBV12-4 and TRBJ2-2; D gene uncertain. The CDR3 totals 13 residues. Trimming stripped 6 bases from V and 5 bases from J, with 10 bases between. CDR3 protein: CASSLRPTGELFF. The CDR3 bases are TGTGCCAGCAGCCTAAGGCCAACCGGGGAGCTGTTTTTT.

The J gene is TRBJ1-1, the V gene TRBV7-2; D is unclear. This CDR3 has 14 amino acids. V lost 0 bases and J 4 bases, leaving 9 bases between the germline ends. CDR1 and CDR2 (germline): SGHTA, FQGNSA. The CDR3 DNA reads as TGTGCCAGCAGCTTAGCTTCCCGAGTCACTGAAGCTTTCTTT. This codes for CASSLASRVTEAFF. Supplemented by reference TRBV7-2 and TRBJ1-1, the full variable domain reads GAGVSQSPSNKVTEKGKDVELRCDPISGHTALYWYRQSLGQGLEFLIYFQGNSAPDKSGLPSDRFSAERTGGSVSTLTIQRTQQEDSAVYLCASSLASRVTEAFFGQGTRLTVV.

Many counts were recorded for this clonotype. The V and J genes are TRBV29-1 and TRBJ2-7, with D maybe TRBD1 (6 bases). The CDR3 spans 14 residues. Germline lookup yields CDR1 SQVTM and CDR2 ANQGSEA. Trimming left V 0 bases short and J 3 bases short, with 12 bases between. The CDR3 coding sequence is TGCAGCGTTGAAGACGGTGGCAGGGGCTACGAGCAGTACTTC. Amino acid sequence: CSVEDGGRGYEQYF.

The CDR3 DNA reads as TGTGCCAGCAGTTACCCCGGACAGTTGAACACTGAAGCTTTCTTT. As protein: CASSYPGQLNTEAFF. This rearrangement joins TRBV6-5 to TRBJ1-1; D is possibly TRBD1 (6 bases). V lost 2 bases to trimming and J lost 0 bases, with 10 bases between them. CDR1 and CDR2 (germline): MNHEY, SVGAGI. The CDR3 has 15 residues.

This chain uses TRBV12-3 or TRBV12-4 with TRBJ1-1; the D is unclear. V gave up 3 bases and J gave up 4 bases, with 9 bases separating them. The CDR3 is 13 residues long. The CDR3 is CASSFVRGTEAFF. The DNA for the CDR3 is TGTGCCAGCAGTTTTGTTCGGGGCACTGAAGCTTTCTTT.

V is TRBV10-3 and J is TRBJ2-7; D may be TRBD1 (6 bases). This CDR3 spans 12 amino acids. The germline gives CDR1 ENHRY, CDR2 SYGVKD. V was shortened by 7 bases and J by 3 bases, with 10 bases between the two germline ends. This CDR3 is CAITDRFYEQYF. The CDR3 nucleotides read TGTGCCATCACCGACAGGTTCTACGAGCAGTACTTC.

This sequence joins TRBV2 and TRBJ1-6; 7 bases are shared with TRBD1. The CDR3 runs 15 residues. Germline loops: CDR1 SNHLY, CDR2 FYNNEI. The ends lost 7 bases at V and 7 bases at J; junction bases unmatched: 10. The chain's CDR3 is CASTTRQGRNSPLHF. The DNA for the CDR3 is TGTGCCAGCACCACTAGACAGGGCAGGAATTCACCCCTCCACTTT.

The chain is built from TRBV5-1 and TRBJ2-1, with 8 bases identical to TRBD1. Germline loops: CDR1 SGHRS, CDR2 YFSETQ. After removal of 2 bases from V and 7 bases from J, the junction contained 8 bases not matched to a gene. This CDR3 spans 15 amino acids. The CDR3 DNA follows: TGCGCCAGCAGCTTAGATATCGGGACAGGTAATGAGCAGTTCTTC. It codes for CASSLDIGTGNEQFF.

This clonotype was observed a few times. The chain carries TRBV20-1 and TRBJ2-3; 7 positions match TRBD2. The CDR3 loop spans 13 amino acids. CDR1 DFQATT and CDR2 SNEGSKA come from the germline V gene (reference sequence). V dropped 1 base and J dropped 6; count of bases not matched to a gene: 4. CDR3 protein: CSARVAGADTQYF. In nucleotides, the CDR3 is TGCAGTGCTAGAGTAGCGGGTGCCGATACGCAGTATTTT.